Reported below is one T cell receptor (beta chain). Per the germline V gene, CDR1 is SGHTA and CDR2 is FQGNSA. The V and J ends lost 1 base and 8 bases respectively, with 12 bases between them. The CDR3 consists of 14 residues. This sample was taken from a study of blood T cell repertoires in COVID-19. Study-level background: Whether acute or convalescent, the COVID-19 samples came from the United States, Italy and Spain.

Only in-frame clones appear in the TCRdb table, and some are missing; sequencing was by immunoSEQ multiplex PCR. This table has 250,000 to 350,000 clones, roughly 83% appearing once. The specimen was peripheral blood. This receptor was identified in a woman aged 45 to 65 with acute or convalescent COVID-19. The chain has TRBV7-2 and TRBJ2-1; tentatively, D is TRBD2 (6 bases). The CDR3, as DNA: TGTGCCAGCAGCTTAGGACTAGGTGGCTATGAGCAGTTCTTC. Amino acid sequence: CASSLGLGGYEQFF.